This T cell receptor (beta chain) emerged from a study of immune heterogeneity within non-small cell lung tumors. It was a multiplex PCR that amplified TCR beta CDR3, with 32 V and 13 J primers. MiXCR, run by TCRdb on the multiplex PCR reads, gives a single entry per CDR3 protein. The sample has about 34,000 distinct CDR3 sequences, 28% seen once. Germline V gene data show CDR1 as MNHEY and CDR2 as SVGEGT. There are 14 residues in the CDR3. The V and J ends lost 6 bases and 8 bases respectively, with 19 bases between them. At around 600 ng per sample, bulk tumor genomic DNA provided the template. Biopsies, several per primary tumor and spaced far apart, were collected during surgery. Enrolled patients presented with newly diagnosed, previously untreated non-small cell lung cancer and underwent curative surgery. This clonotype was observed at least ten times.

The rearrangement joins TRBV6-2 or TRBV6-3 to TRBJ1-1; D remains unclear. Sequenced material: lung tumor tissue. This TCR derives from a man in his forties with non-small cell lung cancer. The DNA of the CDR3 is TGTGCCAGCAGAGATAACGGGTCACGCCGGGAAGCTTTCTTT. This sequence encodes CASRDNGSRREAFF.